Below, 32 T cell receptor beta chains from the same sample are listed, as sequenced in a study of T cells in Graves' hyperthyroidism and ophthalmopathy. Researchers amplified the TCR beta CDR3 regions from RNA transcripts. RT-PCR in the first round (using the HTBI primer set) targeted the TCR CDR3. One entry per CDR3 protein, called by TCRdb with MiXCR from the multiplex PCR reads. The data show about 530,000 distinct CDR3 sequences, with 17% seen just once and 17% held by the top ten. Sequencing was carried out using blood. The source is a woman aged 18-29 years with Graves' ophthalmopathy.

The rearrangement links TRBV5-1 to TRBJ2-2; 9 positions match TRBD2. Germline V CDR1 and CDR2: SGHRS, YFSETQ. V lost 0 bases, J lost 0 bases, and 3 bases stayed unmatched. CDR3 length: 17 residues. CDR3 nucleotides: TGCGCCAGCAGCTTGGGACTAGCGGTCGCGAACACCGGGGAGCTGTTTTTT. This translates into CASSLGLAVANTGELFF. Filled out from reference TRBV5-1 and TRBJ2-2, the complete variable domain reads KAGVTQTPRYLIKTRGQQVTLSCSPISGHRSVSWYQQTPGQGLQFLFEYFSETQRNKGNFPGRFSGRQFSNSRSEMNVSTLELGDSALYLCASSLGLAVANTGELFFGEGSRLTVL.

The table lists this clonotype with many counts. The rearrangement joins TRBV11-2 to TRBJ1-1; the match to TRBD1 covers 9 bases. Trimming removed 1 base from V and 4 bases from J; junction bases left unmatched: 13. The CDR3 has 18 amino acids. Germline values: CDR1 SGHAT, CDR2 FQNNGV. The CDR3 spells CASSLGPGQGPGGTEAFF. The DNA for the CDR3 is TGTGCCAGCAGCTTAGGACCGGGACAGGGACCCGGCGGCACTGAAGCTTTCTTT.

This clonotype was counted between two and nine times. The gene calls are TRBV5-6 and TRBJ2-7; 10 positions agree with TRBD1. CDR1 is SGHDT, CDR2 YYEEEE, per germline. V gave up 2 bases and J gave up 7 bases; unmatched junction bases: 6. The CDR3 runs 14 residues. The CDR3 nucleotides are TGTGCCAGCAGCTTAGGGACAGGGGTTCAAGAGCAGTACTTC. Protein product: CASSLGTGVQEQYF. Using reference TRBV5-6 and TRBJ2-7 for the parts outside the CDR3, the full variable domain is DAGVTQSPTHLIKTRGQQVTLRCSPKSGHDTVSWYQQALGQGPQFIFQYYEEEERQRGNFPDRFSGHQFPNYSSELNVNALLLGDSALYLCASSLGTGVQEQYFGPGTRLTVT.

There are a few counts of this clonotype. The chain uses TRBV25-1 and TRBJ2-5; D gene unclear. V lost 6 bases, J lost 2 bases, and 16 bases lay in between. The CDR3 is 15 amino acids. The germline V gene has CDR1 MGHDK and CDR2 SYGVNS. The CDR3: CASSGISDGQETQYF. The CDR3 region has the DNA TGTGCCAGCAGCGGAATAAGTGACGGACAAGAGACCCAGTACTTC. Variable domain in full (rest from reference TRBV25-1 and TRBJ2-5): EADIYQTPRYLVIGTGKKITLECSQTMGHDKMYWYQQDPGMELHLIHYSYGVNSTEKGDLSSESTVSRIRTEHFPLTLESARPSHTSQYLCASSGISDGQETQYFGPGTRLLVL.

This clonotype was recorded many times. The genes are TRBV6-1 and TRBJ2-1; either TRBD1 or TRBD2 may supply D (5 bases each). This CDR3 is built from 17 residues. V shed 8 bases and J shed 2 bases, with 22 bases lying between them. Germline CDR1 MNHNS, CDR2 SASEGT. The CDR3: CASSAMIRVGTYNEQFF. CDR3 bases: TGTGCCAGCTCCGCGATGATCAGGGTCGGGACCTACAATGAGCAGTTCTTC.

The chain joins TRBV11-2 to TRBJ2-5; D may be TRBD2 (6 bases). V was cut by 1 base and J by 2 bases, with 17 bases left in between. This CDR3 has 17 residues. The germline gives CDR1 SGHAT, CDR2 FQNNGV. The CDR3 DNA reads TGTGCCAGCAGCTTAGTAACGCGGGGATATTATCAAGAGACCCAGTACTTC. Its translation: CASSLVTRGYYQETQYF.

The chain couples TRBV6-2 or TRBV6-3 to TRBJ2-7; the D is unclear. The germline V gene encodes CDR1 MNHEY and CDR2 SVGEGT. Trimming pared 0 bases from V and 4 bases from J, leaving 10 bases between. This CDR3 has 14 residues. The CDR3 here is CASSYSSMRYEQYF. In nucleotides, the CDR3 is TGTGCCAGCAGTTACTCGAGTATGCGTTACGAGCAGTACTTC.

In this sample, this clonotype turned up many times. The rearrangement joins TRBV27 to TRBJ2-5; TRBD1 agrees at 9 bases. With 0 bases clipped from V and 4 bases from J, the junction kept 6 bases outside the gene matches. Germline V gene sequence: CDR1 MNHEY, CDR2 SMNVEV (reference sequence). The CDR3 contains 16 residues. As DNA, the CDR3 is TGTGCCAGCAGTTTATCGGGACAGGGTTCGCGAGAGACCCAGTACTTC. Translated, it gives CASSLSGQGSRETQYF.

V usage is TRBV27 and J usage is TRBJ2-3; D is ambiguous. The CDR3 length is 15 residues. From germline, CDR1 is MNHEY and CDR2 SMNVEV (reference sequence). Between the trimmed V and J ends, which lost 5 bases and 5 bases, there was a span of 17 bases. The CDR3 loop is CASSRAKASLDTQYF. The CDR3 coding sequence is TGTGCCAGCAGTCGGGCCAAGGCATCCCTAGATACGCAGTATTTT.

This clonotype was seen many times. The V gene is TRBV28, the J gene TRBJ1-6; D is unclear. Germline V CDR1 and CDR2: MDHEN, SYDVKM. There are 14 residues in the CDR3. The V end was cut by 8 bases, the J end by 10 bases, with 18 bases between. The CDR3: CASGYDLGRSPLHF. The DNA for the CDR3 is TGTGCCAGCGGTTATGACCTGGGGAGGTCACCCCTCCACTTT. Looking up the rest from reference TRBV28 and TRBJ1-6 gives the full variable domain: DVKVTQSSRYLVKRTGEKVFLECVQDMDHENMFWYRQDPGLGLRLIYFSYDVKMKEKGDIPEGYSVSREKKERFSLILESASTNQTSMYLCASGYDLGRSPLHFGNGTRLTVT.

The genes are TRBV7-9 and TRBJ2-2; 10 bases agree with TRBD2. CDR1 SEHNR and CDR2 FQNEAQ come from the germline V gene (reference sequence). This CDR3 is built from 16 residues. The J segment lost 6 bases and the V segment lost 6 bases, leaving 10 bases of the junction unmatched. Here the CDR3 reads CASSYSPSGSPGELFF. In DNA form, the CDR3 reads TGTGCCAGCAGTTACTCCCCTAGCGGGAGTCCCGGGGAGCTGTTTTTT.

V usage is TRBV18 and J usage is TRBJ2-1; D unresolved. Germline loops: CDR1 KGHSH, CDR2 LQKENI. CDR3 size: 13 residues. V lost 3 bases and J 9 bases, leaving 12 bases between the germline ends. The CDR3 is CASSPDPSREQFF. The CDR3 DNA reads TGTGCCAGCTCACCCGACCCTTCGCGTGAGCAGTTCTTC.

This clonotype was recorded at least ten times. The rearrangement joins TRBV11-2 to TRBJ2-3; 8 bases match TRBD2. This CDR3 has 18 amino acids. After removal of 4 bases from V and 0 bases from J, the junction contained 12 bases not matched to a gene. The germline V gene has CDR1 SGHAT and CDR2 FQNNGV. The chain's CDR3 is CASSSRGSGGQSTDTQYF. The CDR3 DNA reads TGTGCCAGCAGCTCCCGAGGGAGCGGGGGCCAAAGCACAGATACGCAGTATTTT. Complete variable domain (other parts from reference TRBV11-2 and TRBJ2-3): EAGVAQSPRYKIIEKRQSVAFWCNPISGHATLYWYQQILGQGPKLLIQFQNNGVVDDSQLPKDRFSAERLKGVDSTLKIQPAKLEDSAVYLCASSSRGSGGQSTDTQYFGPGTRLTVL.

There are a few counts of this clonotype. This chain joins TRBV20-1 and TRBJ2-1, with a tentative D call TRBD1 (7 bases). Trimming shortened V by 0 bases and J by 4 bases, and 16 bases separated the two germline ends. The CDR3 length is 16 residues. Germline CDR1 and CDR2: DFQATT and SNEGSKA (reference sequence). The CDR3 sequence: CSARDKAGQRYNEQFF. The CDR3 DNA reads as TGCAGTGCTAGAGATAAGGCGGGACAGAGATACAATGAGCAGTTCTTC.

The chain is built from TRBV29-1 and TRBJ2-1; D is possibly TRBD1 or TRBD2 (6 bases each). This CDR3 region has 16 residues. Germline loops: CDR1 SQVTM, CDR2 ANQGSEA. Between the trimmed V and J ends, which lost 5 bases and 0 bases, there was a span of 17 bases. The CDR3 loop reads CSVPLMGGPSYNEQFF. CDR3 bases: TGCAGCGTTCCACTCATGGGGGGCCCCTCCTACAATGAGCAGTTCTTC.

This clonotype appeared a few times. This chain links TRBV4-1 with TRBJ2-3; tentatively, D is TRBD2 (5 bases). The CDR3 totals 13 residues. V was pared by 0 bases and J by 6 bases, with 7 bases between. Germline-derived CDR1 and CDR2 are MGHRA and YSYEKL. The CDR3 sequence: CASSQERVDTQYF. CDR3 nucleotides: TGCGCCAGCAGCCAAGAGAGGGTGGATACGCAGTATTTT.

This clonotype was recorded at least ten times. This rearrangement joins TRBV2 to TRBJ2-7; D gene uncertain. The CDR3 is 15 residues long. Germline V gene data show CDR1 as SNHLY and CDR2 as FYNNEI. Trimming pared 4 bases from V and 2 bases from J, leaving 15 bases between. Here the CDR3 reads CASSVRPTSAYEQYF. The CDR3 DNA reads TGTGCCAGCAGTGTCCGGCCGACATCCGCCTACGAGCAGTACTTC.

Here the CDR3 DNA reads TGTGCCACCAGTGATTCGGTCCAGGGAACTGAAGCTTTCTTT. It specifies CATSDSVQGTEAFF. V gene TRBV24-1 combines with J gene TRBJ1-1; D perhaps matches TRBD1 (5 bases). This CDR3 region has 14 residues. Germline V gives CDR1 KGHDR, CDR2 SFDVKD. The V end lost 2 bases, the J end lost 5 bases, and 11 bases lay between the germline ends.

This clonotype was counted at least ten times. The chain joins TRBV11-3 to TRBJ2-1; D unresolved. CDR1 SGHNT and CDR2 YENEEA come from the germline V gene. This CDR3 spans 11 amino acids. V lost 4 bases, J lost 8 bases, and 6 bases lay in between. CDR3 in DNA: TGTGCCAGCAGCTCGGCCGATGAGCAGTTCTTC. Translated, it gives CASSSADEQFF.

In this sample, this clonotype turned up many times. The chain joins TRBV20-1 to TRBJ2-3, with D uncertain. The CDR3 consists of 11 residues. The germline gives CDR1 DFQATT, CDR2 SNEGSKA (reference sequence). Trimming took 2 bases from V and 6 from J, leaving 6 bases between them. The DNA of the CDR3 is TGCAGTGCTAGAAAGATGGATACGCAGTATTTT. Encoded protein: CSARKMDTQYF.

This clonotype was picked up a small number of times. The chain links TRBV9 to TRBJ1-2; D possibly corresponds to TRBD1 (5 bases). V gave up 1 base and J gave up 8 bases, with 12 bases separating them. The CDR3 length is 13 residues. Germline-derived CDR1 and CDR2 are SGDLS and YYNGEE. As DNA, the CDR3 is TGTGCCAGCAGCGTAAAAGGGGAGCGAGGCTACACCTTC. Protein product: CASSVKGERGYTF.

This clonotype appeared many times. CDR3 coding DNA: TGTGCCAGCAGCCCGACGGATATAGGACAGGGTGGGACCGGGGAGCTGTTTTTT. Protein product: CASSPTDIGQGGTGELFF. The rearrangement joins TRBV6-1 to TRBJ2-2; 8 nucleotides match TRBD1. There are 18 residues in the CDR3. Germline V CDR1 and CDR2: MNHNS, SASEGT. After removal of 6 bases from V and 5 bases from J, the junction contained 17 bases not matched to a gene.

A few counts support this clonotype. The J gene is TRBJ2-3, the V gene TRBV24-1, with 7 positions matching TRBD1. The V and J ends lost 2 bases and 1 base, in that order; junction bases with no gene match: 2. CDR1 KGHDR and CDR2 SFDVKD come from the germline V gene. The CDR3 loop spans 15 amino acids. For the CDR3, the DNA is TGTGCCACCAGTGATTCCGGACAGGGCACAGATACGCAGTATTTT. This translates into CATSDSGQGTDTQYF.

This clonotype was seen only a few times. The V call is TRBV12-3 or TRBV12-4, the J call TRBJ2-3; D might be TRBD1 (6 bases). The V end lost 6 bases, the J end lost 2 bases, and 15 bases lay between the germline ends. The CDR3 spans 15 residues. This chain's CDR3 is CASSLDSSYTDTQYF. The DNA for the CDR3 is TGTGCCAGCAGCCTGGACAGTTCCTACACAGATACGCAGTATTTT.

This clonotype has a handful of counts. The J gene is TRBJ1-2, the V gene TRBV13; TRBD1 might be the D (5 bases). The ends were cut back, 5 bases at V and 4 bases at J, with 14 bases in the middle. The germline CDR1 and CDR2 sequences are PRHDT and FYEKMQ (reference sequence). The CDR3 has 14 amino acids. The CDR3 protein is CASSPLRQFYGYTF. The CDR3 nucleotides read TGTGCCAGCAGCCCCCTCCGACAGTTCTATGGCTACACCTTC.

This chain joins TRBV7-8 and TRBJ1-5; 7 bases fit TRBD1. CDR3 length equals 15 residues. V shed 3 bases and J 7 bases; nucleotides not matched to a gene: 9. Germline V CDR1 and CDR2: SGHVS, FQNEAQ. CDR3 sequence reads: CASSLSTGVRQPQHF. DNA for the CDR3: TGTGCCAGCAGCTTGAGCACAGGGGTAAGGCAGCCCCAGCATTTT.

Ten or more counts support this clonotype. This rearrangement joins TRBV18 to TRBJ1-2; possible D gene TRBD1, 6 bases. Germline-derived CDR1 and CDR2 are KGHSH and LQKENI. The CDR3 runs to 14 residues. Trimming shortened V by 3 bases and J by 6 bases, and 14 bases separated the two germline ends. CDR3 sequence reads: CASSPQQGSDGYTF. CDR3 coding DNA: TGTGCCAGCTCACCCCAACAGGGTAGCGATGGCTACACCTTC.

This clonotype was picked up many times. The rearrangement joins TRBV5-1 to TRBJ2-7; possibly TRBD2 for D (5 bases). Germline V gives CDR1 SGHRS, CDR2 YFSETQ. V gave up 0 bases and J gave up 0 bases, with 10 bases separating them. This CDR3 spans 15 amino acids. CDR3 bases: TGCGCCAGCAGCTTGGGAGGGCAGAACTCCTACGAGCAGTACTTC. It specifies CASSLGGQNSYEQYF.

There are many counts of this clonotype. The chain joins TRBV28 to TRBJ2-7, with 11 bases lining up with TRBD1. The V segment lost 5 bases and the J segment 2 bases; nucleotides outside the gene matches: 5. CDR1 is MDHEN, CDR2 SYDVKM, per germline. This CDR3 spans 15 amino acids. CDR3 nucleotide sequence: TGTGCCAGCAGTCGGTCGGGACAGGGGGCCTACGAGCAGTACTTC. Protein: CASSRSGQGAYEQYF.

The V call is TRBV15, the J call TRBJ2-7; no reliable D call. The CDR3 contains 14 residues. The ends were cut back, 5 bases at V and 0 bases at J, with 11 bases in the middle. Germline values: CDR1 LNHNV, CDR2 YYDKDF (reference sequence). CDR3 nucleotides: TGTGCCACCAGCCCGAGGAGCGTCTCCTACGAGCAGTACTTC. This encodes CATSPRSVSYEQYF.

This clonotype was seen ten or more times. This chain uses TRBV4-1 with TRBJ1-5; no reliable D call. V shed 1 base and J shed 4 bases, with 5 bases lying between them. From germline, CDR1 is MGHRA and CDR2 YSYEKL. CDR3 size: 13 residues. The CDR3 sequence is CASSQVINQPQHF. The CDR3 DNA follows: TGCGCCAGCAGCCAAGTAATAAATCAGCCCCAGCATTTT.

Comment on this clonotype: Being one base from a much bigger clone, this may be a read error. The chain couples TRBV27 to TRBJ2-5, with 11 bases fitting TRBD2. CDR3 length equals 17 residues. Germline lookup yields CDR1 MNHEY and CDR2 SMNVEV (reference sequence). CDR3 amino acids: CASMGISGRANQGTQYF. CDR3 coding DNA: TGTGCCAGCATGGGGATTAGCGGGAGGGCCAACCAAGGGACCCAGTACTTC.